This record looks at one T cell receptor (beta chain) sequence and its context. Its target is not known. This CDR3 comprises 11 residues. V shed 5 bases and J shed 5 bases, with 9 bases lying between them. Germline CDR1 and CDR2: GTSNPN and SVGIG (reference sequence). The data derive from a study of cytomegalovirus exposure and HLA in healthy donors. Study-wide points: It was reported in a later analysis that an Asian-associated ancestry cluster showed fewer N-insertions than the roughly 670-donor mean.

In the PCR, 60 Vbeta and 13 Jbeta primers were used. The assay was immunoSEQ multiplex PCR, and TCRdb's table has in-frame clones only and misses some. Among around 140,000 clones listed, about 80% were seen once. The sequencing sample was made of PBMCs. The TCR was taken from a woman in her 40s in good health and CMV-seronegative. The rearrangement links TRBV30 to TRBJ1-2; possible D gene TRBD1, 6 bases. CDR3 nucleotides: TGTGCCTGGGGACAGCCTTATGGCTACACCTTC. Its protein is CAWGQPYGYTF.